This entry describes one TCR beta chain. Its specificity is not known. This sample is drawn from a study of Ad26.COV2.S vaccination and SARS-CoV-2 variants. The repertoire was sequenced with immunoSEQ multiplex PCR; TCRdb's copy has only in-frame clones and lacks some. The sample holds around 340,000 clones, roughly 89% seen once. General study results and limits: Marked by substantial breadth, spike-specific CD8+ and CD4+ T cell responses were reportedly seen after vaccination. Measurement of non-spike TCR breadth gave similar results in vaccine and placebo recipients.

Regarding treatment: roughly 18 received Ad26.COV2.S at low or high dose, single or two shots; roughly 5 received placebo; per-sample allocation not given. Sampling occurred on day 63 after the first vaccine or placebo injection. An adult donor aged 18-55 years was enrolled in Boston. This sample comprised peripheral blood, obtained in a trial of Ad26.COV2.S vaccine versus placebo. This TCR was sampled from a person between 18 and 59 years old who received the Ad26.COV2.S COVID-19 vaccine or a placebo.

CDR3 nucleotide sequence: TGTGCCAGCAGCTGGGGGACAGGGCAGCTCATCTATGGCTACACCTTC. Protein: CASSWGTGQLIYGYTF. The V and J genes are TRBV5-6 and TRBJ1-2; 9 bases match TRBD1. Germline trimming cut 3 bases from V and 4 bases from J; bases unmatched to any gene: 10. The length of the CDR3 is 16 residues. Germline V gives CDR1 SGHDT, CDR2 YYEEEE. The variable domain in full, with the rest retrieved from reference TRBV5-6 and TRBJ1-2, is DAGVTQSPTHLIKTRGQQVTLRCSPKSGHDTVSWYQQALGQGPQFIFQYYEEEERQRGNFPDRFSGHQFPNYSSELNVNALLLGDSALYLCASSWGTGQLIYGYTFGSGTRLTVV.